Listed below are T cell receptor beta chains from one sample, sequenced in a study of T cell changes during pregnancy in multiple sclerosis. Data came from immunoSEQ multiplex PCR; TCRdb stores just in-frame clones and leaves some out. The sample has roughly 31,000 clones; more than 90% are singletons. Source: CD4+ T cells from peripheral blood mononuclear cells, taken in the first trimester of pregnancy. These receptors were collected from a female donor with multiple sclerosis, enrolled in a pregnancy study. Both conserved end residues are part of each CDR3. The order of the fields is clone size, D gene, J gene, V gene, CDR3 DNA, CDR3 protein. The D gene is left open where the match is weak. Rows give clone size only sometimes, using once, few, many, or a class for an expanded clone.

clone size: .
D gene: TRBD1
J gene: TRBJ2-2
V gene: TRBV5-4
CDR3 DNA: TGTGCCAGCAGCCCTATAGACAGGGGGCGCGCCGGGGAGCTGTTTTTT
CDR3 protein: CASSPIDRGRAGELFF

clone size: once
D gene: TRBD1
J gene: TRBJ1-2
V gene: TRBV28
CDR3 DNA: TGTGCCAGCAGTATCTCGACAGGGGGCATCTATGGCTACACCTTC
CDR3 protein: CASSISTGGIYGYTF

clone size: .
D gene: .
J gene: TRBJ1-6
V gene: TRBV2
CDR3 DNA: TGTGCCAGCAGTGAAAGGGGTGGTGTTTCACCCCTCCACTTT
CDR3 protein: CASSERGGVSPLHF

clone size: .
D gene: .
J gene: TRBJ2-7
V gene: TRBV10-1
CDR3 DNA: TGCGCCAGCAGTAGCGGGCCAGTGGGCGAGCAGTACTTC
CDR3 protein: CASSSGPVGEQYF

clone size: .
D gene: .
J gene: TRBJ2-5
V gene: TRBV18
CDR3 DNA: TGTGCCAGCTCACCGGAGAGGGGGGAGACCCAGTACTTC
CDR3 protein: CASSPERGETQYF

clone size: .
D gene: .
J gene: TRBJ1-4
V gene: TRBV5-1
CDR3 DNA: TGCGCCAGCAGCTCTGGACAGTCTAATGAAAAACTGTTTTTT
CDR3 protein: CASSSGQSNEKLFF

clone size: .
D gene: .
J gene: TRBJ1-3
V gene: TRBV11-3
CDR3 DNA: TGTGCCAGCAGCTTAGGGGTCATAGGGGGCTCTGGAAACACCATATATTTT
CDR3 protein: CASSLGVIGGSGNTIYF

clone size: few
D gene: .
J gene: TRBJ2-7
V gene: TRBV7-8
CDR3 DNA: TGTGCCAGCAGCTCGCCCAGACAGGACGAGCAGTACTTC
CDR3 protein: CASSSPRQDEQYF

clone size: .
D gene: TRBD1
J gene: TRBJ1-1
V gene: TRBV5-1
CDR3 DNA: TGCGCCAGCAGCTTTAGACAGGGGAGGACTGAAGCTTTCTTT
CDR3 protein: CASSFRQGRTEAFF

clone size: .
D gene: TRBD2
J gene: TRBJ2-7
V gene: TRBV5-4
CDR3 DNA: TGTGCCAGCAGCTGGGGGGGACTAGGAGGGTACGAGCAGTACTTC
CDR3 protein: CASSWGGLGGYEQYF

clone size: .
D gene: .
J gene: TRBJ2-2
V gene: TRBV5-1
CDR3 DNA: TGCGCCAGCAGCTTGATACAGCCCACCGGGGAGCTGTTTTTT
CDR3 protein: CASSLIQPTGELFF

clone size: .
D gene: .
J gene: TRBJ1-3
V gene: TRBV9
CDR3 DNA: TGTGCCAGCAGCGTCGCTCCGGTCGTGCTCTCTGGAAACACCATATATTTT
CDR3 protein: CASSVAPVVLSGNTIYF

clone size: .
D gene: TRBD2
J gene: TRBJ2-3
V gene: TRBV2
CDR3 DNA: TGTGCCAGCAGTGTGCTAGGTGCGGGGGGCGCTACGCAGTATTTT
CDR3 protein: CASSVLGAGGATQYF